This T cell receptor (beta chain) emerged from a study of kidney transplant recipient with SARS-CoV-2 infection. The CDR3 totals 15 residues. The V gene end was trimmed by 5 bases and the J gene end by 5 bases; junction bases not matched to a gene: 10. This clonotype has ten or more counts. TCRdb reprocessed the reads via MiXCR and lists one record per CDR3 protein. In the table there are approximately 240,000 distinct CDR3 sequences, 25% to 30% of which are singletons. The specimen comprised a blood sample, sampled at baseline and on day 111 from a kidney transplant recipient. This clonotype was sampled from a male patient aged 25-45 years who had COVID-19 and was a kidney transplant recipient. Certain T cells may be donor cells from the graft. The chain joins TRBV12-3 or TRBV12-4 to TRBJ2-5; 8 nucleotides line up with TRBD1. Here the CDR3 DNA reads TGTGCCAGCAGTCAACAGGGGGGATTCGGGGAGACCCAGTACTTC. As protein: CASSQQGGFGETQYF.